A single T cell receptor (beta chain) is shown here with its context. The antigen it binds to is not known. No quality values exist for individual bases; no much larger clone is one base distant. Taken with the paper, the label for time point translates to: about 28 days (+/-7) after the second vaccine dose. AZD1222 recipients given second doses at about 4 weeks or at about 12 weeks were pooled, since spike-specific TCR depth and breadth were not found to differ between the two schedules. Samples from vaccinated people were obtained from the UK trials COV001 and COV002, which included a single-blind randomized controlled phase 2/3 trial of AZD1222 (ChAdOx1 nCoV-19) in healthy adults. For TCRbeta chain sequencing, PBMC samples from trial participants were taken at day 0 and at day 28 after the second dose. The CDR3 regions of human TCRbeta chains were analyzed by immunosequencing. The published analysis was carried out like this. TCRs in the repertoires were compared against a reference library of SARS-CoV-2-specific TCRs that had been generated with the MIRA antigen-specificity platform. Breadth was defined as the fraction of unique TCRs that were SARS-CoV-2-associated, and depth was defined as the fraction of total T cells that were SARS-CoV-2-associated. Using the MIRA data, each spike-specific TCR was assigned both to the spike region to which the TCR was reactive and to a CD4 or CD8 class. Log10-transformed breadth and depth values were compared by one-way ANOVA with Sidak's multiple comparisons tests. The immuneACCESS repertoire file appears here via TCRdb, limited to in-frame rearrangements. These files lack a portion of the clones; in checked studies, under half of the deficit traces to unresolved V genes, and the cause of the others is not known. V and J calls and clone size are given by that table; D and trimming were obtained from the DNA. This sample gives about 77,000 clones in total; more than 85% of them show up just once. Roughly 4.8% of the sample is held by the ten biggest clonotypes.

This sample was taken from a study of T cell responses to AZD1222 COVID-19 vaccine (dated by TCRdb to the early 2020s). With respect to the entire study: A total of over 230 trial participants underwent TCR sequencing, of whom 207 had received two doses of AZD1222 and about 26 had received two doses of the MenACWY control vaccine. Enrollment into the trials was organized by age into subgroups of 18-55, 56-69 and 70-plus years, and those subgroups contained approximately 150, 30 and 60 TCR-sequenced participants, respectively.

The germline ends are 17 bases apart after V is trimmed by 1 base and J by 7 bases. The CDR3 goes from the cysteine to the phenylalanine over 15 residues. The DNA shown is the 45-base CDR3, in frame from base 1. Looking up the germline V gene (reference sequence) yields CDR1 SEHNR and CDR2 FQNEAQ. The paper's findings and limits, for the study overall: CD4 TCRs associated with the vaccine covered the entire spike protein, and the dominant responses were in regions 160-218 and 743-854. Participants were mostly white British, with more females than males. The authors suggested clonal diversity may have been underestimated. Because no day 14 peak-response samples were available, repertoires were characterized only after the peak T cell response. Epitopes outside the regions mutated in the B.1.351 and B.1.1.7 variants were reportedly recognized by nearly half of the unique spike-specific TCRs. Conclusions about previously exposed vaccinees are limited because only a handful of AZD1222 recipients were SARS-CoV-2 seropositive at baseline. The 56-69-year group was small, and its depth increase did not reach significance, likely because of low power. After two AZD1222 doses, both the breadth and the depth of spike-specific TCRs were significantly higher than at day 0 and than in MenACWY recipients.

The chain links TRBV7-9 with TRBJ2-7; TRBD2 is perhaps the D gene, given 5 matching bases. The receptor was derived from an adult who received the AZD1222 COVID-19 vaccine. The specimen comprised peripheral blood, sampled 28 days after the second AZD1222 dose. The DNA is TGTGCCAGCAGCTTAGGGCTCGGGGTATCCGAAGAGCAGTACTTC. This codes for CASSLGLGVSEEQYF.